This TCR beta chain stems from a study of post-analysis software for immune sequencing data. Note on this clonotype: The antigen is undetermined.

CDR3 length: 14 residues. The V segment lost 5 bases and the J segment 7 bases; nucleotides outside the gene matches: 10. The V gene's germline CDR1 is SGHTS and CDR2 YDEGEE. Whole-study results and caveats: TRBV segments more frequent in patients than in controls numbered roughly 5 and included TRBV5-6, TRBV5-1 and TRBV20-1. The normalized Chao1 diversity of multiple sclerosis patients was significantly lower than that of controls.

Each TCR beta cDNA library carried unique molecular identifiers. The T cell input of about 0.95 to 11 million gave a few hundred thousand cDNA molecules. TCRdb ran MiXCR on the PCR reads and lists one entry per CDR3 protein. Of 450,000 or so distinct CDR3 sequences in the sample, less than 45% are singletons; the top ten hold 9% to 14%. The genes are TRBV5-8 and TRBJ2-7; 9 bases are shared with TRBD1. The sequenced sample consisted of blood. The source is a girl aged 5-17 years with multiple sclerosis. The CDR3 loop reads CASSTGQGTGEQYF. In DNA, the CDR3 is TGTGCCAGCAGTACGGGACAGGGAACAGGAGAGCAGTACTTC.